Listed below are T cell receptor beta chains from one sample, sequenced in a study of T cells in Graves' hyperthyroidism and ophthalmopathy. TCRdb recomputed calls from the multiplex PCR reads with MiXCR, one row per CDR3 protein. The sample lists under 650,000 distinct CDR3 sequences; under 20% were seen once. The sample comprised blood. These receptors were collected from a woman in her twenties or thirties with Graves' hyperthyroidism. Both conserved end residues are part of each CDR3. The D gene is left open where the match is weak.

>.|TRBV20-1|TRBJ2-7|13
CSVSPMPAWEQYF
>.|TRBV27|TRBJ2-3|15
CASSLSRGAKDTQYF
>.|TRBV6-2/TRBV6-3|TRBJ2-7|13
CASIGRGTYEQYF
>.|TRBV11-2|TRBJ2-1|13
CASSQGLYNEQFF
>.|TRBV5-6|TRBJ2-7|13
CASSRGLLYEQYF
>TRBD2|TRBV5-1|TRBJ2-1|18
CASSPGLAGGRAYNEQFF
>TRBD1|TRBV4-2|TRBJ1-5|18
CASSDPGQGSSNNQPQHF
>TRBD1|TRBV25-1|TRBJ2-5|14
CASRGDRSFETQYF
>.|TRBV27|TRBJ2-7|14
CASSLSGLSYEQYF
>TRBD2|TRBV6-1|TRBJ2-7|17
CASSGTPGTSGSYEQYF
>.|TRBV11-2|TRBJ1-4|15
CASSLGPGVDEKLFF
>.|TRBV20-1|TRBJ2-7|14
CSARDRGSPYEQYF
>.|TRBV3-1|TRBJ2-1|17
CASSPLGGVRSYNEQFF
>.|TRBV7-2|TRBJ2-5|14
CASSLVGSGETQYF
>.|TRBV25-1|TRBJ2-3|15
CASSEYRGSIDTQYF
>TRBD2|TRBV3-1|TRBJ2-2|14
CAGSTSVGTGELFF
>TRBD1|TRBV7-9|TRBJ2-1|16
CASSPGQRNSYNEQFF
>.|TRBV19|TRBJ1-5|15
CASTDSLYSNQPQHF
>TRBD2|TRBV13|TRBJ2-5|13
CASRERRGETQYF
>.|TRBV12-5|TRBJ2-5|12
CASGLRGETQYF
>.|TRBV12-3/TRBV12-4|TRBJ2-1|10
CASSTNEQFF
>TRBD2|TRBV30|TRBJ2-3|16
CAWSTNSGRSTDTQYF
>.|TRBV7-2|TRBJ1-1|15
CASSLAGAIGTEAFF